Each of the 6 T cell receptor beta chains below was sequenced from the same sample in a study of blood T cell repertoires in COVID-19. The repertoire was sequenced with immunoSEQ multiplex PCR; TCRdb's copy has only in-frame clones and lacks some. The sample consists of hundreds of thousands of clones, 80% to 90% of them appearing once. Sequencing was performed on peripheral blood. The source of these receptors is a young woman with active or convalescent COVID-19.

V is TRBV19 and J is TRBJ2-7; 7 nucleotides line up with TRBD2. Losses at the gene ends were 4 bases for V and 3 bases for J; bases not matched to a gene: 9. The V gene's germline CDR1 is LNHDA and CDR2 SQIVND (reference sequence). This CDR3 spans 15 amino acids. The CDR3, as DNA: TGTGCCAGTAGTACTCAGCTAGCGGAACTCTACGAGCAGTACTTC. Encoded protein: CASSTQLAELYEQYF.

The table lists this clone with a count of one. The V and J genes are TRBV11-2 and TRBJ1-1; 7 nucleotides match TRBD1. The CDR3 extends over 12 amino acids. V shed 6 bases and J 6 bases; nucleotides not matched to a gene: 4. CDR1 is SGHAT and CDR2 is FQNNGV in the germline V gene. DNA for the CDR3: TGTGCCAGCAGGGGACAGTTGCCTGAAGCTTTCTTT. It translates to CASRGQLPEAFF.

This clone was recorded a few times. V and J are TRBV21-1 and TRBJ1-1. TRBV21-1 corresponds to a pseudogene. This CDR3 has 14 residues. This CDR3 is CASSKGTGGREAFF. CDR3 coding DNA: TGTGCCAGCAGCAAAGGAACCGGCGGTCGGGAAGCTTTCTTT.

The chain has TRBV27 and TRBJ1-6, with D possibly TRBD1 on 5 matching bases. The ends were cut back, 2 bases at V and 6 bases at J, with 14 bases in the middle. Looked up from germline, CDR1 is MNHEY and CDR2 is SMNVEV (reference sequence). The CDR3 length is 16 residues. In nucleotides, the CDR3 is TGTGCCAGCAGTTTAGGGTCCGTCGGGGGTAATTCACCCCTCCACTTT. It codes for CASSLGSVGGNSPLHF.

This sequence joins TRBV2 and TRBJ1-1; D remains unclear. The CDR3 is made up of 14 amino acids. Deletions cut 4 bases from V and 5 bases from J, with 14 bases between. From germline, CDR1 is SNHLY and CDR2 FYNNEI. The CDR3 DNA reads TGTGCCAGCAGTGTTGCCGCCCTACTTACTGAAGCTTTCTTT. This encodes CASSVAALLTEAFF.

V gene TRBV14 combines with J gene TRBJ2-1; 10 nucleotides match TRBD2. V trimming: 0 bases; J trimming: 4 bases; junction bases outside the gene matches: 6. Germline V gene data show CDR1 as SGHDN and CDR2 as FVKESK. The CDR3 has 17 amino acids. For the CDR3, the DNA is TGTGCCAGCAGCCAAGATGCCCTAGCGGGGGTATACAATGAGCAGTTCTTC. Translating gives CASSQDALAGVYNEQFF.